One sample yielded the 10 T cell receptor beta chains listed below, sequenced in a study of blood T cell repertoires in COVID-19. Only in-frame clones appear in the TCRdb table, and some are missing; sequencing was by immunoSEQ multiplex PCR. The sample has more than 300,000 clones; about 89% are singletons. What was sequenced was PBMCs or T cells enriched from blood (not recorded which). These receptor sequences come from a woman aged 40-49 years who had been exposed to COVID-19.

The gene calls are TRBV12-3 or TRBV12-4 and TRBJ1-2; D unclear. V shed 8 bases and J shed 8 bases, with 15 bases lying between them. The CDR3 spans 12 residues. CDR3 nucleotides: TGTGCCAGCGGGATGGGAGGAGGCGGCTACACCTTC. It codes for CASGMGGGGYTF.

This clone has only a few counts. The chain links TRBV5-1 to TRBJ2-7; D is unclear. The ends were cut back, 0 bases at V and 4 bases at J, with 11 bases in the middle. The length of the CDR3 is 14 residues. Germline V gene lookup returns CDR1 SGHRS and CDR2 YFSETQ. In nucleotides, the CDR3 is TGCGCCAGCAGCTTGGATGTGACTGGGTACGAGCAGTACTTC. The encoded protein is CASSLDVTGYEQYF.

V and J are TRBV29-1 and TRBJ2-7, with TRBD2 matching over 7 bases. The CDR3 loop spans 13 amino acids. V trimming: 6 bases; J trimming: 4 bases; junction bases outside the gene matches: 9. Germline-derived CDR1 and CDR2 are SQVTM and ANQGSEA. The CDR3 DNA follows: TGCAGCGTCATTTGGACGGGAGGATACGAGCAGTACTTC. It specifies CSVIWTGGYEQYF.

This chain connects TRBV7-3 to TRBJ1-2; D unresolved. This CDR3 contains 13 residues. The germline CDR1 and CDR2 sequences are SGHTA and FQGTGA. V was pared by 4 bases and J by 8 bases, with 14 bases between. The CDR3 DNA reads as TGTGCCAGCAGCTCCGGGAACCTACAGGGCTACACCTTC. This translates into CASSSGNLQGYTF.

V usage is TRBV5-1 and J usage is TRBJ1-2, with 7 positions matching TRBD1. Unmatched junction bases numbered 4, after V lost 4 bases and J lost 4 bases. This CDR3 comprises 13 residues. Germline V CDR1 and CDR2: SGHRS, YFSETQ. The CDR3 nucleotides are TGCGCCAGCAGCACTGGACAGGTCTATGGCTACACCTTC. Protein: CASSTGQVYGYTF.

The chain links TRBV3-1 (or the pseudogene TRBV3-2) to TRBJ2-5; possible D gene TRBD1, 6 bases. Trimming took 7 bases from V and 5 from J, leaving 17 bases between them. The CDR3 is 14 residues long. In germline, CDR1 is LGHDT, CDR2 YNNKEL (reference sequence). The CDR3 bases are TGTGCCAGCAACTGGGGACATCAGGCGGAGACCCAGTACTTC. Translated: CASNWGHQAETQYF.

This clone is a singleton in its sample. The genes are TRBV14 and TRBJ1-1; the D is unclear. The V gene's germline CDR1 is SGHDN and CDR2 FVKESK. V gave up 0 bases and J gave up 10 bases, with 9 bases separating them. The CDR3 has 12 amino acids. DNA for the CDR3: TGTGCCAGCAGCCAAGACTGGGCTGGAGCTTTCTTT. The encoded protein is CASSQDWAGAFF.

The rearrangement uses TRBV21-1 and TRBJ2-7; the table's D call TRBD2 went unverified against the DNA. TRBV21-1 is marked as a pseudogene. This CDR3 is 21 amino acids long. CDR3 nucleotide sequence: TGTGCCAGCAGCAACGCCCGACTTACTAGCGGGAGCCTTCTAAGTGTCTACGAGCAGTACTTC. It codes for CASSNARLTSGSLLSVYEQYF.

The chain's CDR3 is CSASPWAGGSGSKNYGYTF. The CDR3 nucleotides read TGCAGTGCTAGTCCCTGGGCAGGGGGCTCGGGGTCGAAGAACTATGGCTACACCTTC. This chain links TRBV20-1 with TRBJ1-2; 8 nucleotides line up with TRBD1. CDR1 and CDR2 (germline): DFQATT, SNEGSKA (reference sequence). The V and J ends lost 3 bases and 2 bases, in that order; junction bases with no gene match: 20. This CDR3 is built from 19 residues.

V is TRBV19 and J is TRBJ1-5; D perhaps matches TRBD1 (5 bases). The V gene's germline CDR1 is LNHDA and CDR2 SQIVND (reference sequence). V was clipped by 7 bases and J by 0 bases, with 10 bases between them. The CDR3 spans 14 residues. CDR3: CASTDSYSNQPQHF. Here the CDR3 DNA reads TGTGCCAGTACCGACAGTTATAGCAATCAGCCCCAGCATTTT.